Each of the 8 T cell receptor beta chains below was sequenced from the same sample in a study of CD8 T cells in Susac syndrome. Reverse transcription of about 0.45 to 1 ug RNA was performed with random hexamers. TCRdb reprocessed the immunoSEQ multiplex PCR reads with MiXCR, giving one entry per CDR3 protein. The sample carries about 150,000 distinct CDR3 sequences, about 91% recorded once. The sample was CD4+ T cells from PBMCs. The receptors here all came from a human donor in good health.

The chain carries TRBV6-4 and TRBJ2-3; no firm D call. Germline-derived CDR1 and CDR2 are MRHNA and SNTAGT. This CDR3 has 15 amino acids. V gave up 5 bases and J gave up 4 bases, with 16 bases separating them. The CDR3 here is CASSPTTGRSDTQYF. CDR3 sequence (DNA): TGTGCCAGCAGTCCCACAACTGGTCGGTCAGATACGCAGTATTTT.

The chain joins TRBV4-1 to TRBJ1-4; 8 positions match TRBD1. After removal of 7 bases from V and 3 bases from J, the junction contained 4 bases not matched to a gene. The CDR3 is 14 amino acids. The V gene's germline CDR1 is MGHRA and CDR2 YSYEKL. The CDR3 bases are TGCGCCAGCACGGACAGGGTGGCTAATGAAAAACTGTTTTTT. It yields the protein CASTDRVANEKLFF.

This chain links TRBV7-2 with TRBJ1-5, with 9 bases matching TRBD1. Losses at the gene ends were 3 bases for V and 7 bases for J; bases not matched to a gene: 4. Per the germline V gene, CDR1 is SGHTA and CDR2 is FQGNSA. CDR3 length equals 14 residues. In DNA, the CDR3 is TGTGCCAGCAGCTTTACAGGGGGCGGCCAGCCCCAGCATTTT. This encodes CASSFTGGGQPQHF. The whole variable domain, remainder taken from reference TRBV7-2 and TRBJ1-5, is GAGVSQSPSNKVTEKGKDVELRCDPISGHTALYWYRQSLGQGLEFLIYFQGNSAPDKSGLPSDRFSAERTGGSVSTLTIQRTQQEDSAVYLCASSFTGGGQPQHFGDGTRLSIL.

This chain joins TRBV5-1 and TRBJ1-1; D may be TRBD1 (6 bases). The CDR3 consists of 14 residues. Germline CDR1 is SGHRS and CDR2 is YFSETQ. V lost 4 bases and J 0 bases, leaving 10 bases between the germline ends. This chain's CDR3 is CASSGTPMNTEAFF. DNA for the CDR3: TGCGCCAGCAGCGGGACACCCATGAACACTGAAGCTTTCTTT. Full variable domain (outside the CDR3, taken from reference TRBV5-1 and TRBJ1-1): KAGVTQTPRYLIKTRGQQVTLSCSPISGHRSVSWYQQTPGQGLQFLFEYFSETQRNKGNFPGRFSGRQFSNSRSEMNVSTLELGDSALYLCASSGTPMNTEAFFGQGTRLTVV.

V usage is TRBV6-5 and J usage is TRBJ1-3, with no clear D. The CDR3 has 15 amino acids. The germline V gene has CDR1 MNHEY and CDR2 SVGAGI. Trimming took off 5 bases at V and 0 bases at J, with 11 bases between the two ends. CDR3 nucleotide sequence: TGTGCCAGCAGTCAAGGAGTATACTCTGGAAACACCATATATTTT. It specifies CASSQGVYSGNTIYF.

The count of this clonotype is one. This chain connects TRBV29-1 to TRBJ1-5; 7 positions agree with TRBD1. The CDR3 loop spans 13 amino acids. Germline V gene lookup returns CDR1 SQVTM and CDR2 ANQGSEA. V shed 7 bases and J 5 bases; nucleotides not matched to a gene: 8. The CDR3 sequence: CSARGDLDQPQHF. CDR3 bases: TGCAGCGCCAGGGGGGATTTGGATCAGCCCCAGCATTTT.

This rearrangement joins TRBV24-1 to TRBJ2-1; 9 nucleotides match TRBD2. After removal of 5 bases from V and 15 bases from J, the junction contained 13 bases not matched to a gene. This CDR3 has 14 amino acids. CDR1 KGHDR and CDR2 SFDVKD come from the germline V gene. The CDR3 DNA sequence: TGTGCCACCAGTGCCGGGACTAGCCCGGTTGTGATGTTCTTC. Residues: CATSAGTSPVVMFF.

The CDR3 sequence: CSASVRIDQPQHF. Here the CDR3 DNA reads TGCAGTGCTAGCGTAAGGATTGATCAGCCCCAGCATTTT. The V call is TRBV20-1, the J call TRBJ1-5; D call uncertain. V lost 3 bases to trimming and J lost 5 bases, with 11 bases between them. Germline assignment: CDR1 DFQATT and CDR2 SNEGSKA (reference sequence). The CDR3 contains 13 residues.